This T cell receptor (beta chain) was recorded in a study of cytomegalovirus exposure and HLA in healthy donors (dated by TCRdb to about 2017). For context, the study as a whole: An earlier analysis of some 500 of the donors reported about 250 Gb of sequence data and 117 million unique TCR beta sequences from 150 million to 200 million T cells. About 280 gigabases of sequencing data and 70 million to 100 million unique TCR sequences made up an early release that covered approximately 700 HLA-typed donors. Of the roughly 410 genotyped donors, more than 75% were placed in the genetic ancestry cluster associated with self-reported Caucasian donors. The aim of the study was to test whether cataloging public T cell receptors could identify signatures of past pathogen exposure. The study used immunosequencing to profile the T cell repertoires of approximately 690 subjects and linked those repertoires to cytomegalovirus serostatus. A separate validation cohort of over a hundred different subjects was used in addition to the roughly 670-subject first cohort. The study combined high-throughput TCR immunosequencing, statistical association of individual TCRs with disease status, and machine learning to predict cytomegalovirus infection status. To study patterns of TCR occurrence, a later analysis re-analyzed previously published TCR beta repertoires from 666 donors and added high-resolution HLA genotyping. The later analysis used no new phenotypic data to find candidate immune exposures, relying instead on TCR beta sequences and their occurrence across donors. An earlier analysis of more than 450 of the donors used high-throughput TCR beta sequencing to judge whether each TCR beta V gene segment behaved as functional or pseudogenic. Donor age, sex, ethnicity and CMV serostatus were collected together with the repertoire data. In a later genetic analysis, genome-wide SNP genotypes for about 55% of the roughly 700 donors were used, and that subset was treated as a discovery cohort. Every discovery cohort repertoire had been produced on one sequencing platform. HLA typing covered class I and class II loci at four-digit resolution. Typing coverage varied by locus: 629-630 donors for A, B, C, DRB1 and DQB1; approximately 500 for DQA1; approximately 570 for DPA1; around 450 for DPB1. Four or five DR-DQ haplotypes were treated as single units for association and clustering because of strong linkage in the cohort. Among 398 genotyped donors of the cohort, an average of about 240,000 unique TCR beta nucleotide sequences were sequenced per donor, roughly 20% of them non-productive.

Summary of the overall study and its limitations: The earlier analysis of nearly 600 of the donors excluded approximately 15 rarely observed V segments, including chromosome 9 orphons, because counts were too low. A further reported finding was that TCR beta sequences accurately predicted the HLA-A and HLA-B alleles for most subjects in the first cohort. In a later analysis, HLA-associated TCR beta chains showed more clonal expansion and lower generation probabilities than non-associated chains that were equally common. The sequencing pipeline was judged likely to have produced a cluster of highly shared sequence variants as a technical artifact. An association between a missense DCLRE1C variant and V-gene and J-gene trimming of TCR beta chains was found in a later genetic analysis and replicated in an independent cohort. According to a later genetic analysis, donors in an Asian-associated ancestry cluster had fewer N-insertions in productive TCRs than the approximately 650-donor mean. The study listed 150 to 200 TCR beta chains as associated with cytomegalovirus. Specific HLA alleles were associated with 16,951 TCR beta sequences at a false discovery rate of 0.05 in a later analysis. In both the original and validation cohorts, the classifier was reported to diagnose cytomegalovirus status with high specificity and sensitivity. In a later analysis, several top co-occurrence clusters were reported to appear linked to parvovirus B19, influenza, CMV and Epstein-Barr virus. Linkage disequilibrium might explain the correlated functional status among segregating V segments, but an unknown experimental factor could not be ruled out. An earlier analysis of 587 of the donors showed that most TCR beta V segments appeared in productive rearrangements either about 90% or about 30% of the time, which broadly matched IMGT annotations. According to a later analysis, most CMV-associated TCR beta chains appeared to be HLA-restricted, and the HLA associations seemed to be driven largely by CMV exposure. The authors suggested that the approach could potentially be generalized to other disease states and immunological phenotypes. CMV serostatus was the only immune exposure information available for the cohort. A few of the identified cytomegalovirus-associated TCR beta chains were confirmed in vitro to be specific for cytomegalovirus antigens. In a later analysis, TCR association rates were found to vary across HLA loci, with the most associated TCRs seen for DRB1 alleles and the fewest for HLA-C alleles. Some IMGT-functional V segments, including TRBV6-2 and TRBV6-3, could not be distinguished by the 87-base-pair reads and were therefore excluded. Sequencing depth was assumed to be roughly uniform across donors in the presence/absence analyses, though that assumption may not hold. Strong co-occurrence of HLA alleles, especially DR and DQ, made assigning TCR associations to individual alleles difficult. Because HLA typing was missing for some donors at each locus, association tests included only the typed subset. Most TCR sequences were observed very rarely across donors, whereas some public TCRs were present in many individuals. The cohort was sequenced for TCR beta chains only, and without alpha or paired-chain data the features that could be detected were limited.

Library generation was performed with the immunoSEQ multiplex PCR assay. For the multiplex PCR, a mixture combining 60 forward primers for TCR Vbeta segments and 13 reverse primers for TCR Jbeta segments was used. Amplification of the CDR3 region of rearranged TCR beta genes was performed with a multiplex PCR assay on genomic DNA. Amplified TCR beta libraries were sequenced as 87-base-pair reads on the Illumina HiSeq System. The published analysis was carried out like this. A later analysis counted tens of millions of unique TCR beta chains across the 500 to 850 repertoires, and around 12 million of these chains were shared by at least two donors. Raw reads were error-corrected and collapsed into unique sequences by a nearest-neighbor algorithm in which closely related sequences were merged to remove PCR and sequencing errors. V, D and J gene segments were assigned by aligning CDR3 sequences to IMGT reference sequences. For a sequence to be retained, a match of at least six nucleotides to both a V gene segment and a J gene segment was required. Rearrangements were called productive when the CDR3 lacked stop codons and stayed in frame with V and J; all others were non-productive. Following IMGT convention, CDR3 was defined as the stretch from the second conserved V-encoded cysteine to the conserved J-encoded phenylalanine. The earlier analysis of some 550 of the donors excluded any sequence lacking an unambiguous match to a single V gene segment. An earlier analysis of 450 to 650 of the donors called V segments functional above 56.7% productive rearrangements and segregating when the between-donor standard deviation exceeded 5%. A statistical classification framework was built for diagnosing cytomegalovirus status from the catalog of TCR beta chain sequences. In a later analysis, TCR nucleotide sequences were compared against IMGT/GENE-DB human TR gene sequences so that V and J genes could be assigned. Using the TCRdist pipeline, a later analysis assigned CDR3 sequences along with most-parsimonious VDJ recombination scenarios. In a later analysis, each TCR beta chain was defined by its CDR3 amino acid sequence together with its V-gene family, and reads lacking a unique V-gene family were excluded. To address suspected cross-contamination and a sequencing artifact, a later analysis removed some 620 highly shared, low-generation-probability nucleotide sequences. A later analysis calculated a clonal expansion index for each public chain from normalized within-repertoire ranks of inferred template counts. Generation probabilities in a later analysis came from a VDJ recombination model fitted to out-of-frame rearrangements, and those results were checked against IGoR. A later analysis scored TCR-TCR, TCR-HLA and TCR-CMV co-occurrence with hypergeometric tests, applying a repertoire-size bias correction to TCR pairs. False discovery rates were estimated in a later analysis by permuting HLA or CMV assignments 20 times. In a later analysis, co-occurring TCRs were grouped using DBSCAN, with TCRdist sequence similarity added in when clustering inside HLA-allele-positive subsets. Repertoires with fewer than 30,000 or more than 120,000 public chains, plus five repertoires with anomalous nucleotide sharing, were excluded from co-occurrence clustering. Entries here come from immuneACCESS through TCRdb and include only in-frame sequences with V and J called. Some clones fail to appear in such tables; in the studies checked, an unresolved V gene covers under half of the shortfall, and the cause of the remainder is unknown. The V and J calls and clone size were taken over from that table, and D and trimming were inferred from the DNA. The sample table records around 36,000 clones; about four fifths of these occur just once. 9.3% of the sample is in the top ten clones.

In total, about 650 healthy bone marrow donors made up the cohort. At the time of sampling, all cohort members were nominally healthy, though unrecorded immune exposures were likely present. The donor tested CMV seronegative, placing the donor among the approximately 400 seronegative members of the cohort. Each donor provided a peripheral blood sample, and peripheral blood mononuclear cells were used for TCR beta sequencing. The Qiagen DNeasy Blood Extraction Kit was used to extract genomic DNA from the blood cell samples. In the case of this clone: Its antigen remains undetermined. No base quality information exists; no much larger clone differs at one position.

The junction shows trimming of 8 bases on V and 11 bases on J, and the gene matches do not reach 12 bases of it. According to the germline V gene, CDR1 reads MDHEN and CDR2 reads SYDVKM. From the cysteine through the phenylalanine, the CDR3 covers 13 amino acids. Just the 39-base CDR3 DNA is kept, in frame starting at base 1. This sequence originates from a woman aged 35 to 49 in good health and CMV-seronegative. Specimen: PBMCs. The sequence joins TRBV28 to TRBJ1-1; 9 junctional bases match TRBD1. The CDR3 has the sequence CASGTGPLRGAFF. The DNA sequence is TGTGCCAGCGGGACAGGGCCCCTCCGAGGGGCTTTCTTT.